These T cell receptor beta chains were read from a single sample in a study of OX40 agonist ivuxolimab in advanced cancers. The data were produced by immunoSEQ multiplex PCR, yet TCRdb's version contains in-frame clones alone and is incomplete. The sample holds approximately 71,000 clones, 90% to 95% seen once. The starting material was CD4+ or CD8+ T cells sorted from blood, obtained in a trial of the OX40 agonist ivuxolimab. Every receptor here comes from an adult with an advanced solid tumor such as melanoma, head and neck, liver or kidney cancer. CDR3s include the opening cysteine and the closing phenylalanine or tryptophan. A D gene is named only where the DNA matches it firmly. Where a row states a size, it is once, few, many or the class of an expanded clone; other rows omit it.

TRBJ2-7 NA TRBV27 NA TGTGCCAGCAGTTTAGGACAGACCTCCTACGAGCAGTACTTC CASSLGQTSYEQYF
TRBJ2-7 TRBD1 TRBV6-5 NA TGTGCCAGCAGCACCACAGGGGGCATGTTGAACGAGCAGTACTTC CASSTTGGMLNEQYF
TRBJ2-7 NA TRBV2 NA TGTGCCAGCAGTGAAGGGTACAGGAGCTCCTACGAGCAGTACTTC CASSEGYRSSYEQYF
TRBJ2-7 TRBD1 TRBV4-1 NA TGCGCCAGCAGCCATGCAGGGGGCCGAGACGAGCAGTACTTC CASSHAGGRDEQYF
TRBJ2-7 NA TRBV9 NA TGTGCCAGCAGCGTAGCTGGGGAAAGCTACGAGCAGTACTTC CASSVAGESYEQYF
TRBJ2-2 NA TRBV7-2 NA TGTGCCAGCAGCCCATTGTACACCGGGGAGCTGTTTTTT CASSPLYTGELFF
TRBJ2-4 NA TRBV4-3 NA TGCGCCAGCAGCCAAAGGGAAGGGGAACACATTCAGTACTTC CASSQREGEHIQYF
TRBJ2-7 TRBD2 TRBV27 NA TGTGCCAGCACCCGTAGCGGGCGGCCCTACGAGCAGTACTTC CASTRSGRPYEQYF
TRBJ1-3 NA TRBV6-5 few TGTGCCAGCAGTTACTCCGTTCCCATAGACACCATATATTTT CASSYSVPIDTIYF
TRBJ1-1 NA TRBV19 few TGTGCCAGTACCCCAAGTGACACTGAAGCTTTCTTT CASTPSDTEAFF
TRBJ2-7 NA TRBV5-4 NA TGTGCCAGCAGGGTGGGAGACGAGCAGTACTTC CASRVGDEQYF
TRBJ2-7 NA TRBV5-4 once TGTGCCAGCAGCTTGTCACCTCTGAGCTCCTACGAGCAGTACTTC CASSLSPLSSYEQYF